This T cell receptor beta chain comes out of a study of cytomegalovirus exposure and HLA in healthy donors. There are 14 residues in the CDR3. CDR1 and CDR2 (germline): MNHEY, SMNVEV (reference sequence). The V end lost 4 bases, the J end lost 8 bases, and 16 bases lay between the germline ends. Both 60 Vbeta primers and 13 Jbeta primers went into the PCR. Repertoires were generated with immunoSEQ multiplex PCR, while TCRdb's copy carries only in-frame clones and drops some. This table holds about 200,000 clones, roughly 78% found once. This clonotype was obtained from a woman aged 25 to 45 in good health and CMV-seropositive. V is TRBV27 and J is TRBJ2-3; D is perhaps TRBD2 (6 bases). The material sequenced was PBMCs. The CDR3 protein is CASSSPHLEGTQYF. The CDR3 DNA is TGTGCCAGCAGTTCCCCCCACCTGGAGGGTACGCAGTATTTT.